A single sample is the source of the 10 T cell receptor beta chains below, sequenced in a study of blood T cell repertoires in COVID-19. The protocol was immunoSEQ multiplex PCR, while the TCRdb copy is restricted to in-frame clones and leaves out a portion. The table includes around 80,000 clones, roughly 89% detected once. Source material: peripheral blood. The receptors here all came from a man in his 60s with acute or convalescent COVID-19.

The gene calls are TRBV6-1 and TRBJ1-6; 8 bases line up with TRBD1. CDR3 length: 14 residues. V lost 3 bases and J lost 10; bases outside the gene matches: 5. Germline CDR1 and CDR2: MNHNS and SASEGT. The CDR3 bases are TGTGCCAGCAGTGAGCAGGGGGCTCTGTCACCCCTCCACTTT. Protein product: CASSEQGALSPLHF.

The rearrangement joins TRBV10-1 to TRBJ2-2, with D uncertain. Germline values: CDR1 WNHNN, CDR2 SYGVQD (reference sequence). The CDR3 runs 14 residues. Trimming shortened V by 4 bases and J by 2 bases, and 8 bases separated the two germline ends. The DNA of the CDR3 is TGCGCCAGCAGTGTGAAACAAAACACCGGGGAGCTGTTTTTT. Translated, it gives CASSVKQNTGELFF.

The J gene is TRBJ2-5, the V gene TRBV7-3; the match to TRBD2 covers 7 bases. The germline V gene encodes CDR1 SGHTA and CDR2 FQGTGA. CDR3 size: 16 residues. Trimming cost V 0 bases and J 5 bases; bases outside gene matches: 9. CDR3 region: CASSLTPQRGRETQYF. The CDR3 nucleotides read TGTGCCAGCAGCTTAACCCCCCAGCGGGGTAGGGAGACCCAGTACTTC.

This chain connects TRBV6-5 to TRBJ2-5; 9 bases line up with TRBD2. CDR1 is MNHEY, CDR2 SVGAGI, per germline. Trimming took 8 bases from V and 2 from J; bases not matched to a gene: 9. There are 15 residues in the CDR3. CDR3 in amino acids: CASGHLAGPQETQYF. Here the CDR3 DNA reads TGTGCCAGCGGCCACCTAGCGGGGCCTCAAGAGACCCAGTACTTC.

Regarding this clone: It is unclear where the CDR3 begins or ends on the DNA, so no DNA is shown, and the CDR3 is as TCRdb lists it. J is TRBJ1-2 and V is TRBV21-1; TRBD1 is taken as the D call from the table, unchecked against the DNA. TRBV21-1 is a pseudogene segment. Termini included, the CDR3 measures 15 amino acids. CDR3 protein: CASSKVGSGNYGYTF.

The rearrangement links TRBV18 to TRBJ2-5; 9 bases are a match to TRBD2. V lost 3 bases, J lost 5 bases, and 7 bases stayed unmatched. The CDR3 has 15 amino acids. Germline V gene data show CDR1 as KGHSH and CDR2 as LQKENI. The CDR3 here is CASSPGGGALETQYF. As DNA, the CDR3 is TGTGCCAGCTCACCCGGCGGGGGGGCCTTGGAGACCCAGTACTTC.

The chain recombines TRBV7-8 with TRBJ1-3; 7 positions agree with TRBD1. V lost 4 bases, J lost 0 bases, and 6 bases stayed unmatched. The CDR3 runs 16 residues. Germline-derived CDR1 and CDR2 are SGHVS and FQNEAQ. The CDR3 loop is CASSSHDRASGNTIYF. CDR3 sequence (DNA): TGTGCCAGCAGCTCTCACGACAGGGCCTCTGGAAACACCATATATTTT.

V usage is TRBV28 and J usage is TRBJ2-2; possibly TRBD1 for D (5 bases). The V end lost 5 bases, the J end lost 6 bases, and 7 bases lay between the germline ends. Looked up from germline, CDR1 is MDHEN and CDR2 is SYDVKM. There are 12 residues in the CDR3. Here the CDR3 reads CASSPTAGELFF. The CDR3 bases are TGTGCCAGCAGTCCGACAGCCGGGGAGCTGTTTTTT.

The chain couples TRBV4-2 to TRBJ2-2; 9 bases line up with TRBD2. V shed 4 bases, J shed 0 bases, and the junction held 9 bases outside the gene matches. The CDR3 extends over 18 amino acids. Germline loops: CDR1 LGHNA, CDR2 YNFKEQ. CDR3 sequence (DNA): TGTGCCAGCAGCCCGGAGGTAGCGGGGGCCGCGAACACCGGGGAGCTGTTTTTT. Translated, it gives CASSPEVAGAANTGELFF.

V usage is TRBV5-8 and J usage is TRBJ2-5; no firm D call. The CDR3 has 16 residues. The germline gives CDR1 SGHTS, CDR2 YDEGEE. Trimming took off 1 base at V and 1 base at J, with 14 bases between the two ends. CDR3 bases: TGTGCCAGCAGCTTGTTGGTATTGGGCATCCAAGAGACCCAGTACTTC. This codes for CASSLLVLGIQETQYF. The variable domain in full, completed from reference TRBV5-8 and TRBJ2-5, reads EAGVTQSPTHLIKTRGQQATLRCSPISGHTSVYWYQQALGLGLQFLLWYDEGEERNRGNFPPRFSGRQFPNYSSELNVNALELEDSALYLCASSLLVLGIQETQYFGPGTRLLVL.